This T cell receptor (beta chain) was recorded in a study of OX40 agonist ivuxolimab in advanced cancers. Whole-study context: Two cutaneous melanoma patients and one hepatocellular carcinoma patient, three in all, had partial responses.

Per the germline V gene, CDR1 is SGDLS and CDR2 is YYNGEE. V lost 3 bases to trimming and J lost 6 bases, with 9 bases between them. CDR3 size: 13 residues. Patients were excluded for autoimmune disease history or systemic immunosuppression. Sequenced by immunoSEQ multiplex PCR; TCRdb stores in-frame clones only, minus some. The table records about 35,000 clones, roughly 80% of them present only once. V gene TRBV9 combines with J gene TRBJ2-2; D is possibly TRBD2 (6 bases). The sequence derives from an adult with an advanced solid tumor such as melanoma, head and neck, liver or kidney cancer. The sequences come from CD4+ or CD8+ T cells sorted from blood, collected in a trial of the OX40 agonist ivuxolimab. CDR3 sequence: CASSDERAGELFF. The CDR3 DNA sequence: TGTGCCAGCAGCGACGAGCGGGCCGGGGAGCTGTTTTTT.